Listed here are 15 T cell receptor beta chains from one sample, sequenced in a study of T-cell memory formation after mild COVID-19. TCRdb reprocessed the 5' RACE reads via MiXCR and lists one record per CDR3 protein. The sample comprises some 410,000 distinct CDR3 sequences, less than 25% of which are singletons, and about 12% rests with the top ten. The sample was PBMCs or a T cell subset sorted from them (not recorded which). The receptor set was obtained from an adult woman who had mild COVID-19 (a few samples of this study predate the infection). Cell type and time point are not known.

The chain combines TRBV25-1 with TRBJ2-2; D remains ambiguous. Germline V gene sequence: CDR1 MGHDK, CDR2 SYGVNS. V gave up 2 bases and J gave up 7 bases, with 8 bases separating them. The CDR3 spans 13 residues. CDR3 sequence: CASSEVGYGELFF. The CDR3 DNA follows: TGTGCCAGCAGTGAAGTCGGCTACGGGGAGCTGTTTTTT.

The CDR3 region has the DNA TGCAGCGTTGAACCTAGCATCAATGAGCAGTTCTTC. The encoded protein is CSVEPSINEQFF. The chain is built from TRBV29-1 and TRBJ2-1; tentative D call: TRBD2 (5 bases). The V and J ends lost 2 bases and 6 bases respectively, with 8 bases between them. Germline CDR1 and CDR2: SQVTM and ANQGSEA. This CDR3 has 12 residues.

This clonotype was detected only a few times. This chain uses TRBV7-6 with TRBJ1-2; D may be TRBD1 (5 bases). CDR3 length: 16 amino acids. Trimming took off 0 bases at V and 0 bases at J, with 11 bases between the two ends. Germline V gives CDR1 SGHVS, CDR2 FNYEAQ. For the CDR3, the DNA is TGTGCCAGCAGCTTAGCTCCCGACAGTACTAACTATGGCTACACCTTC. It yields the protein CASSLAPDSTNYGYTF.

This clonotype was seen a handful of times. The V gene is TRBV27, the J gene TRBJ2-1; 7 nucleotides agree with TRBD2. V lost 5 bases, J lost 9 bases, and 4 bases stayed unmatched. Germline CDR1 and CDR2: MNHEY and SMNVEV (reference sequence). This CDR3 is built from 12 residues. The CDR3 reads CASSVTSSEQFF. Here the CDR3 DNA reads TGTGCCAGCAGTGTGACTAGCAGTGAGCAGTTCTTC.

The genes are TRBV4-2 and TRBJ1-3; 7 bases are shared with TRBD1. CDR1 is LGHNA, CDR2 YNFKEQ, per germline. Trimming at V came to 3 bases and at J to 0 bases, leaving 8 bases not matched to a gene. CDR3 length: 17 residues. CDR3 residues: CASSHVGQLYSGNTIYF. CDR3 coding DNA: TGTGCCAGCAGCCACGTGGGACAGCTCTACTCTGGAAACACCATATATTTT.

This clonotype has at least ten counts. The chain uses TRBV7-9 and TRBJ1-2; 9 bases fit TRBD1. The CDR3 is made up of 15 amino acids. Germline CDR1 is SEHNR and CDR2 is FQNEAQ (reference sequence). V lost 4 bases and J lost 3; bases outside the gene matches: 6. CDR3 amino acids: CASSSSTGGDYGYTF. The DNA for the CDR3 is TGTGCCAGCAGCTCCTCAACAGGGGGCGACTATGGCTACACCTTC.

The V call is TRBV20-1, the J call TRBJ1-5; 8 bases agree with TRBD1. The germline gives CDR1 DFQATT, CDR2 SNEGSKA (reference sequence). V lost 6 bases, J lost 1 base, and 2 bases stayed unmatched. There are 13 residues in the CDR3. CDR3 nucleotide sequence: TGCAGTGCGAGGACAGGGAGCAATCAGCCCCAGCATTTT. This codes for CSARTGSNQPQHF.

The V call is TRBV4-1, the J call TRBJ2-3; 10 bases fit TRBD1. The CDR3 runs to 16 residues. The V and J ends lost 3 bases and 3 bases, in that order; junction bases with no gene match: 6. Per the germline V gene, CDR1 is MGHRA and CDR2 is YSYEKL. CDR3 sequence: CASSQATGGRTDTQYF. In DNA, the CDR3 is TGCGCCAGCAGCCAGGCGACAGGGGGCCGGACAGATACGCAGTATTTT.

The chain couples TRBV24-1 to TRBJ2-7; 7 bases map to TRBD2. CDR3 size: 17 residues. Germline CDR1 KGHDR, CDR2 SFDVKD. V gave up 7 bases and J gave up 2 bases; unmatched junction bases: 16. DNA for the CDR3: TGTGCCACCAGCCCAGGTCAGGCGCGCGGGAGAGCCTACGAGCAGTACTTC. Its translation is CATSPGQARGRAYEQYF.

The chain employs TRBV5-1 and TRBJ2-7; D tentatively reads TRBD1 or TRBD2 (5 bases each). Germline CDR1 is SGHRS and CDR2 is YFSETQ. V was shortened by 1 base and J by 2 bases, with 13 bases between the two germline ends. The CDR3 sequence is 15 residues long. CDR3 amino acids: CASSLFSRDPYEQYF. Here the CDR3 DNA reads TGCGCCAGCAGCTTGTTTAGTCGGGACCCCTACGAGCAGTACTTC.

This clonotype was observed a handful of times. The chain carries TRBV27 and TRBJ2-1, with unresolved D. This CDR3 spans 14 amino acids. V shed 0 bases and J shed 4 bases, with 7 bases lying between them. Germline assignment: CDR1 MNHEY and CDR2 SMNVEV (reference sequence). CDR3 protein: CASSLSLYYNEQFF. Written as DNA, the CDR3 is TGTGCCAGCAGTTTATCCCTCTATTACAATGAGCAGTTCTTC.

The chain combines TRBV7-9 with TRBJ2-7, with D perhaps given as TRBD1 or TRBD2 (5 bases each). V lost 6 bases to trimming and J lost 0 bases, with 12 bases between them. The CDR3 spans 14 residues. The germline CDR1 and CDR2 sequences are SEHNR and FQNEAQ (reference sequence). CDR3 bases: TGTGCCAGCAGACTGGGACCAGACTCCTACGAGCAGTACTTC. It is translated as CASRLGPDSYEQYF.

This chain links TRBV10-2 with TRBJ1-4; D gene unclear. The V gene lost 8 bases and the J gene lost 4 bases, with 11 bases spanning the gap. The CDR3 length is 13 residues. CDR1 and CDR2 from the germline V gene are WSHSY and SAAADI. DNA of the CDR3: TGCGCCAGCGGCGGGGTCCTTAATGAAAAACTGTTTTTT. This encodes CASGGVLNEKLFF.

This clonotype was detected only a few times. This chain links TRBV7-8 with TRBJ2-6; TRBD2 might be the D (5 bases). V was clipped by 5 bases and J by 0 bases, with 11 bases between them. The CDR3 is made up of 16 amino acids. The germline gives CDR1 SGHVS, CDR2 FQNEAQ. CDR3 in DNA: TGTGCCAGCAGCGCACGAGGGAGCTCTGGGGCCAACGTCCTGACTTTC. It encodes CASSARGSSGANVLTF.

The V call is TRBV7-2, the J call TRBJ2-5; D is ambiguous. The CDR3 has 14 amino acids. The germline V gene encodes CDR1 SGHTA and CDR2 FQGNSA. V was shortened by 5 bases and J by 0 bases, with 10 bases between the two germline ends. This chain's CDR3 is CASSIRRDQETQYF. The CDR3 DNA sequence: TGTGCCAGCAGCATCAGACGAGACCAAGAGACCCAGTACTTC.